These 4 T cell receptor beta chains were all obtained from the same sample, sequenced in a study of blood T cell repertoires in COVID-19. Profiled with immunoSEQ multiplex PCR; TCRdb holds only in-frame clones, not every one. The sample holds 390,000 or so clones, 80% to 90% seen once. The specimen was PBMCs or T cells enriched from blood (not recorded which). The receptors originated from a man aged 18 to 30 who had recovered from COVID-19.

The chain has TRBV4-2 and TRBJ2-7, with TRBD1 matching over 9 bases. Losses at the gene ends were 3 bases for V and 6 bases for J; bases not matched to a gene: 6. This CDR3 spans 14 amino acids. Germline CDR1 reads LGHNA; CDR2 reads YNFKEQ. The CDR3 reads CASSQRDRAPEQYF. In nucleotides, the CDR3 is TGTGCCAGCAGCCAGAGGGACAGGGCCCCCGAGCAGTACTTC.

CDR3 in amino acids: CASRVNGQGEKLFF. The CDR3 DNA sequence: TGTGCCAGCAGGGTTAACGGACAGGGGGAAAAACTGTTTTTT. J is TRBJ1-4 and V is TRBV25-1; 9 bases align to TRBD1. The germline V gene encodes CDR1 MGHDK and CDR2 SYGVNS. This CDR3 is 14 amino acids long. Losses at the gene ends were 6 bases for V and 8 bases for J; bases not matched to a gene: 7.

This chain joins TRBV29-1 and TRBJ1-3; perhaps TRBD1 as D (5 bases). The CDR3 is 14 amino acids. CDR1 is SQVTM, CDR2 ANQGSEA, per germline. The V gene lost 8 bases and the J gene lost 1 base, with 15 bases spanning the gap. The CDR3 spells CSSQAGLSGNTIYF. In nucleotides, the CDR3 is TGCAGCTCTCAAGCGGGACTTTCTGGAAACACCATATATTTT.

The V gene is TRBV19, the J gene TRBJ1-1; a possible D gene is TRBD1 (5 bases). Trimming left V 11 bases short and J 1 base short, with 14 bases between. CDR3 length equals 13 residues. CDR1 and CDR2 (germline): LNHDA, SQIVND (reference sequence). Here the CDR3 DNA reads TGTGCCTCAGCATTGACAGCGAACACTGAAGCTTTCTTT. This codes for CASALTANTEAFF.